The sequence of this TCR beta chain was determined in a study of blood T cell repertoires in COVID-19. This CDR3 has 17 amino acids. The V gene end was trimmed by 2 bases and the J gene end by 8 bases; junction bases not matched to a gene: 15. Germline V CDR1 and CDR2: SGHTA, FQGTGA. The protocol was immunoSEQ multiplex PCR, while the TCRdb copy is restricted to in-frame clones and leaves out a portion. The sample yields about 80,000 clones, 80% to 85% seen once. Sequencing was performed on peripheral blood. This chain links TRBV7-3 with TRBJ1-1; 9 bases line up with TRBD1. The sequence derives from a woman between 70 and 85 years old with acute or convalescent COVID-19. CDR3 in amino acids: CASSLGRLGGTGTEAFF. Here the CDR3 DNA reads TGTGCCAGCAGCTTAGGACGATTAGGCGGGACAGGGACCGAAGCTTTCTTT.